The entry below describes one T cell receptor (beta chain). Its antigen is unidentified. The record originates from a study of cytomegalovirus exposure and HLA in healthy donors. Study-wide points: Reportedly, diagnosis of cytomegalovirus status by the classifier showed high specificity and sensitivity.

The study ran its PCR with 60 Vbeta and 13 Jbeta primers. In the original processing: About 10 million of 75 million to 85 million unique TCR beta chains were shared, per a later count. The repertoire was sequenced with immunoSEQ multiplex PCR; TCRdb's copy has only in-frame clones and lacks some. Clonal size and the V and J genes are those of that table, whereas D and trimming came from the DNA. The sample shows around 150,000 clones, about 68% of them seen only once. V lost 1 base to trimming and J lost 0 bases, with 25 bases between them. The germline gives CDR1 ENHRY, CDR2 SYGVKD. The CDR3 covers 22 residues.

The chain combines TRBV10-3 with TRBJ2-6; tentatively, D is TRBD1 (6 bases). The specimen was PBMCs. This TCR was sampled from a man aged 18-30 years in good health and CMV-seronegative. The CDR3 reads CAISEFTSRGKTLPSGANVLTF. The CDR3 nucleotides read TGTGCCATCAGTGAGTTTACCTCCAGGGGTAAGACCCTCCCCTCTGGGGCCAACGTCCTGACTTTC.